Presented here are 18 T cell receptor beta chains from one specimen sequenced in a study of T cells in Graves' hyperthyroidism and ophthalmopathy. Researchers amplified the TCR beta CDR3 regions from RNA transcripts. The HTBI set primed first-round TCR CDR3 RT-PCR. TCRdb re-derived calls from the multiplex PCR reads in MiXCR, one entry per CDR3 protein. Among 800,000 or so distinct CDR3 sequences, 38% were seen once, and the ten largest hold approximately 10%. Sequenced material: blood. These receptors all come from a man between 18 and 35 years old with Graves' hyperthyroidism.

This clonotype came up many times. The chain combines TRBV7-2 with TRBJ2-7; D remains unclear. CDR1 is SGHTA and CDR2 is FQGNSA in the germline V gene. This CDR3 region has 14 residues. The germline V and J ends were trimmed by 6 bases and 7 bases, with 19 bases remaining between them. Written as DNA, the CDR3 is TGTGCCAGCAGTCACCCTCGGGCCTCCCCAGAGCAGTACTTC. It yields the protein CASSHPRASPEQYF.

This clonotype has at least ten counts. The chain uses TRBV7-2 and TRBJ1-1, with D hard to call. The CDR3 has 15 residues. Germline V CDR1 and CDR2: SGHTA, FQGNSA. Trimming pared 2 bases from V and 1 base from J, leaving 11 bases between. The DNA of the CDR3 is TGTGCCAGCAGCTTATCGAAACACCGGAACACTGAAGCTTTCTTT. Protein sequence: CASSLSKHRNTEAFF.

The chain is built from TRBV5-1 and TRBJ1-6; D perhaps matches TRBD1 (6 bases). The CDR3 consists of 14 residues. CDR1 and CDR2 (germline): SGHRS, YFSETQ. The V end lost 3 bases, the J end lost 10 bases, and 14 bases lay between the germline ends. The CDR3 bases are TGCGCCAGCAGCTCCGAACAGGGTATATCACCCCTCCACTTT. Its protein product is CASSSEQGISPLHF.

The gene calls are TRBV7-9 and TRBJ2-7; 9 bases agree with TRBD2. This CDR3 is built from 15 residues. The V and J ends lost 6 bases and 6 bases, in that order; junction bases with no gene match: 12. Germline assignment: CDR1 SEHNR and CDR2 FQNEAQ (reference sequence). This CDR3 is CASRNGASGEPEQYF. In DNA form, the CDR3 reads TGTGCCAGCAGAAACGGTGCTAGCGGGGAACCCGAGCAGTACTTC.

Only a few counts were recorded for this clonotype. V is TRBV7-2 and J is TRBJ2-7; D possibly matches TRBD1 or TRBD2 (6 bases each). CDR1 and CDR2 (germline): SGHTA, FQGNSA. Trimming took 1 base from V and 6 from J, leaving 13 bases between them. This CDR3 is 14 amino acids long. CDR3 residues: CASSLGGAAGEQYF. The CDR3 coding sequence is TGTGCCAGCAGCTTAGGGGGGGCAGCCGGCGAGCAGTACTTC.

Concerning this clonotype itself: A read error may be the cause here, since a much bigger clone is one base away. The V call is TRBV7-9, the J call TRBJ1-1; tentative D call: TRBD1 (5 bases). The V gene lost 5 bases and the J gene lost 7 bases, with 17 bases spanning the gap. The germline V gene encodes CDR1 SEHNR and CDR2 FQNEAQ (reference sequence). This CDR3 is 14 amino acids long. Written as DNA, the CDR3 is TGTGCCAGCAGCATAGGGGACTGGGACGATGAAGCTTTCTTT. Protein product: CASSIGDWDDEAFF.

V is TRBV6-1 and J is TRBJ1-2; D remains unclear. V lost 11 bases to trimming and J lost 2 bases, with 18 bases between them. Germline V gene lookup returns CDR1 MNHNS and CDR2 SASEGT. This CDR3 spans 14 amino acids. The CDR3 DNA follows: TGTGCCTCAAAGCCCCCAGACACCAACTATGGCTACACCTTC. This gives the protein CASKPPDTNYGYTF.

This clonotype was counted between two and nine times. CDR3 protein: CAISEPDTSTGELFF. For the CDR3, the DNA is TGTGCCATCAGTGAACCGGACACCTCTACCGGGGAGCTGTTTTTT. The J gene is TRBJ2-2, the V gene TRBV10-3; D is perhaps TRBD1 (5 bases). CDR1 is ENHRY, CDR2 SYGVKD, per germline. The CDR3 sequence is 15 residues long. The ends were cut back, 3 bases at V and 5 bases at J, with 13 bases in the middle.

This chain's CDR3 is CASSIQGWNTEAFF. The CDR3 DNA is TGTGCCAGTAGTATCCAGGGGTGGAATACTGAAGCTTTCTTT. The chain has TRBV19 and TRBJ1-1; D may be TRBD1 (6 bases). The V gene lost 3 bases and the J gene lost 5 bases, with 13 bases spanning the gap. The CDR3 runs 14 residues. Germline V lookup: CDR1 LNHDA, CDR2 SQIVND (reference sequence).

The CDR3 DNA reads as TGTGCCAGTAATCGCAGGAACTCTGGGGCCAACGTCCTGACTTTC. Residues: CASNRRNSGANVLTF. The chain employs TRBV19 and TRBJ2-6; D gene unclear. CDR1 is LNHDA and CDR2 is SQIVND in the germline V gene (reference sequence). The ends were cut back, 7 bases at V and 0 bases at J, with 10 bases in the middle. This CDR3 contains 15 residues.

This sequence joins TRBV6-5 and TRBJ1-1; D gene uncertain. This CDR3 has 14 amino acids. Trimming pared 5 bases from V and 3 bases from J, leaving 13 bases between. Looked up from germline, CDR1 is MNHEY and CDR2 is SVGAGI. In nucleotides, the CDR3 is TGTGCCAGCAGTGATTATAGTTACTACACTGAAGCTTTCTTT. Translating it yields CASSDYSYYTEAFF.

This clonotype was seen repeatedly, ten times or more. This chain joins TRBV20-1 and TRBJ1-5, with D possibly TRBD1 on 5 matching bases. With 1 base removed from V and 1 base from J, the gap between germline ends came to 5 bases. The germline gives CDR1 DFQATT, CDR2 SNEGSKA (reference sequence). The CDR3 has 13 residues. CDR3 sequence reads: CSARGGSNQPQHF. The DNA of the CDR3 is TGCAGTGCTAGAGGGGGCAGCAATCAGCCCCAGCATTTT.

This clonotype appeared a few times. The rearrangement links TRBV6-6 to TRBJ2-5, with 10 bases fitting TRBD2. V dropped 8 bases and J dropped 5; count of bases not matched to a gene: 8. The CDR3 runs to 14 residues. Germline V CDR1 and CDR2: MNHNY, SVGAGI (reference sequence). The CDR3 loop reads CASGSGRVVETQYF. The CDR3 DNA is TGTGCCAGCGGAAGCGGGAGGGTTGTGGAGACCCAGTACTTC.

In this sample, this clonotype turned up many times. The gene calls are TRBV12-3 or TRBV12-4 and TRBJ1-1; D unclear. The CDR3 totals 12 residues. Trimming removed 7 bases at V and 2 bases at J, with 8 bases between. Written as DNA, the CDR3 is TGTGCCAGCACCTCGGTAAACACTGAAGCTTTCTTT. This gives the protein CASTSVNTEAFF.

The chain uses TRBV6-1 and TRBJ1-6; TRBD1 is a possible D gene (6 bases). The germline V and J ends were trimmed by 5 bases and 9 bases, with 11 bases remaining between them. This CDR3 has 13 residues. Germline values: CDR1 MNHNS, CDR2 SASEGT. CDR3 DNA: TGTGCCAGCAGTACAGGGTTAAGTTCACCCCTCCACTTT. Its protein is CASSTGLSSPLHF.

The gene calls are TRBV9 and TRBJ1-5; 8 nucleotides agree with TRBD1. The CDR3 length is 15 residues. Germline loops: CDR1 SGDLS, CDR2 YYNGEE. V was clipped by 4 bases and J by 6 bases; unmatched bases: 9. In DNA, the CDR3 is TGTGCCAGCAGCCCGAATACAGGGGGGGCTCAGCCCCAGCATTTT. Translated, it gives CASSPNTGGAQPQHF.

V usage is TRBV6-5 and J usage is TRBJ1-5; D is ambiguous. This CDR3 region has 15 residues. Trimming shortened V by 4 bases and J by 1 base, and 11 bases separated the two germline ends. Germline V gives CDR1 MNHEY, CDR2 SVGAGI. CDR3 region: CASSSPTVSNQPQHF. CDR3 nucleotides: TGTGCCAGCAGTTCTCCCACAGTCAGCAATCAGCCCCAGCATTTT.

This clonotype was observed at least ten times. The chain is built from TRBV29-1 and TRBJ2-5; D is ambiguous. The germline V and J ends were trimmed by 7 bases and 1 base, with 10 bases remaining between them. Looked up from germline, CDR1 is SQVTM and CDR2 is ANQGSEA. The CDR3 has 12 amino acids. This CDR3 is CSGREGQETQYF. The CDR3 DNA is TGCAGCGGACGCGAAGGCCAAGAGACCCAGTACTTC.